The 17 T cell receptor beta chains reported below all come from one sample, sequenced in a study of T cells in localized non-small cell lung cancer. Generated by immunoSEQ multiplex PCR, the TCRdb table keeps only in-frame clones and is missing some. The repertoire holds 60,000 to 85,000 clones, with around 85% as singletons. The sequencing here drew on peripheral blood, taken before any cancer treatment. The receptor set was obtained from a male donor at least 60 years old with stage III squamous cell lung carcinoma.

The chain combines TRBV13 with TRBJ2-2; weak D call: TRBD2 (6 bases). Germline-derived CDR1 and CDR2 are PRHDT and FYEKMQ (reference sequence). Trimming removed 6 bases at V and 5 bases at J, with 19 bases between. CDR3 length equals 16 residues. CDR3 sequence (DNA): TGTGCCAGCAGTCTATTCGGGACTCGGCGGACCGGGGAGCTGTTTTTT. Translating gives CASSLFGTRRTGELFF. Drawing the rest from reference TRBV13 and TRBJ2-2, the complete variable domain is AAGVIQSPRHLIKEKRETATLKCYPIPRHDTVYWYQQGPGQDPQFLISFYEKMQSDKGSIPDRFSAQQFSDYHSELNMSSLELGDSALYFCASSLFGTRRTGELFFGEGSRLTVL.

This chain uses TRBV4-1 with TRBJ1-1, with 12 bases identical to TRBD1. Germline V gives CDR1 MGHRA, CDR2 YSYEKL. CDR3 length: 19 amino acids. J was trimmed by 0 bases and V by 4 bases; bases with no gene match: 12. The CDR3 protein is CASSRRGTGGAFMNTEAFF. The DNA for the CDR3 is TGCGCCAGCAGCCGACGTGGGACAGGGGGCGCGTTCATGAACACTGAAGCTTTCTTT.

CDR3 sequence: CASRSPGTAGTQYF. The CDR3 nucleotides are TGTGCCAGTAGAAGCCCGGGGACAGCTGGGACCCAGTACTTC. The J gene is TRBJ2-5, the V gene TRBV19, with 7 positions matching TRBD1. The germline V gene has CDR1 LNHDA and CDR2 SQIVND (reference sequence). With 6 bases clipped from V and 7 bases from J, the junction kept 11 bases outside the gene matches. The CDR3 sequence is 14 residues long.

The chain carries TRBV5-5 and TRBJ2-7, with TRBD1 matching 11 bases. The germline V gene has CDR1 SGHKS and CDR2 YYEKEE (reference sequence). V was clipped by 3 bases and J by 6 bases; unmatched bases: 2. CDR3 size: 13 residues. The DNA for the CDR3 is TGTGCCAGCAGCTCGGGACAGGGGGGCGAGCAGTACGTC. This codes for CASSSGQGGEQYV.

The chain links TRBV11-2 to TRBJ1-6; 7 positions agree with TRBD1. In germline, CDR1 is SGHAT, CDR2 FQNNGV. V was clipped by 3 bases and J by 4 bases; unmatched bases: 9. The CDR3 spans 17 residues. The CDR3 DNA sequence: TGTGCCAGCAGCTTCCAGGGGGTTGGGAGTTATAATTCACCCCTCCACTTT. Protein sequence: CASSFQGVGSYNSPLHF.

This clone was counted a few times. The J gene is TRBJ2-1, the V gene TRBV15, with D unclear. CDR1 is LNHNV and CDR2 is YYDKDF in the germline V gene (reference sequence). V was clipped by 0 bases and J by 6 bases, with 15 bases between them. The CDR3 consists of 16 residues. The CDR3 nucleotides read TGTGCCACCAGCAGAGATCCTAAGACACGCCGCAATGAGCAGTTCTTC. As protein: CATSRDPKTRRNEQFF.

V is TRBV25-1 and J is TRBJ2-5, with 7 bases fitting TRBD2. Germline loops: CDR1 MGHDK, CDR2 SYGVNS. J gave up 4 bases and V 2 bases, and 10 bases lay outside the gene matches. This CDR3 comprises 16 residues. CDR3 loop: CASSESGGGGSETQYF. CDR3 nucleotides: TGTGCCAGCAGTGAAAGCGGCGGGGGAGGGTCAGAGACCCAGTACTTC.

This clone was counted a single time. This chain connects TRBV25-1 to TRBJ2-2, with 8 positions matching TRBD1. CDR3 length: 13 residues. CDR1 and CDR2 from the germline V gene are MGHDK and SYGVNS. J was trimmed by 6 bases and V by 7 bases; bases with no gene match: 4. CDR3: CASTDREAGELFF. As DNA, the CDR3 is TGTGCCAGCACGGACAGGGAGGCCGGGGAGCTGTTTTTT.

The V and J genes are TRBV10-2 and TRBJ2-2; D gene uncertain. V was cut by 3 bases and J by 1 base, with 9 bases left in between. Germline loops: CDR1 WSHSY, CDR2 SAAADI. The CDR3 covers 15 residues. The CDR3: CASSEVGGNTGELFF. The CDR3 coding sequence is TGCGCCAGCAGTGAAGTAGGCGGGAACACCGGGGAGCTGTTTTTT.

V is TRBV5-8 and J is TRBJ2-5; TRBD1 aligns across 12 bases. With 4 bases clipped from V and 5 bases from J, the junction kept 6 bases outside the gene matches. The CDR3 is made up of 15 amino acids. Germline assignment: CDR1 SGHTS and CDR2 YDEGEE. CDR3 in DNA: TGTGCCAGCAGCAGCGGGACAGGGGGCTTGGAGACCCAGTACTTC. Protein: CASSSGTGGLETQYF. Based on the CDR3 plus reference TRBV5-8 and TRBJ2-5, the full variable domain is EAGVTQSPTHLIKTRGQQATLRCSPISGHTSVYWYQQALGLGLQFLLWYDEGEERNRGNFPPRFSGRQFPNYSSELNVNALELEDSALYLCASSSGTGGLETQYFGPGTRLLVL.

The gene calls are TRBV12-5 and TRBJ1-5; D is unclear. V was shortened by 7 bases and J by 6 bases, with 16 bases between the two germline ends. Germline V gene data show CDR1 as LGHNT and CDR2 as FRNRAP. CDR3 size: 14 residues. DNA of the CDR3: TGTGCTAGTGCCACGGGGTACGGGAGTCAGCCCCAGCATTTT. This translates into CASATGYGSQPQHF.

Here the CDR3 reads CASSLAEGRTEAFF. Here the CDR3 DNA reads TGTGCCAGCAGCTTAGCTGAGGGGAGAACTGAAGCTTTCTTT. This chain connects TRBV7-2 to TRBJ1-1; possible D gene TRBD1, 5 bases. The CDR3 covers 14 residues. V was clipped by 0 bases and J by 5 bases, with 10 bases between them. The germline gives CDR1 SGHTA, CDR2 FQGNSA.

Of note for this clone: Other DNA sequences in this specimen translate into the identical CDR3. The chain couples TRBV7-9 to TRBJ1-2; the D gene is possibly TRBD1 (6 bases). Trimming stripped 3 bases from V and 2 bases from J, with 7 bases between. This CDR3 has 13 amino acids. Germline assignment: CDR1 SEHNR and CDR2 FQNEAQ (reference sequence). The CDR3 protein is CASSFGQNYGYTF. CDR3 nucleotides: TGTGCCAGCAGCTTCGGACAGAACTATGGCTACACCTTC.

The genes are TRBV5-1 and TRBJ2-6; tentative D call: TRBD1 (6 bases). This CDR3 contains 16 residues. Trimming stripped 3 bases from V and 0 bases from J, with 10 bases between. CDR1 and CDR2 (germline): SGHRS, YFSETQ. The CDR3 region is CASSWAGASGANVLTF. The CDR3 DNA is TGCGCCAGCAGCTGGGCAGGGGCCTCTGGGGCCAACGTCCTGACTTTC.

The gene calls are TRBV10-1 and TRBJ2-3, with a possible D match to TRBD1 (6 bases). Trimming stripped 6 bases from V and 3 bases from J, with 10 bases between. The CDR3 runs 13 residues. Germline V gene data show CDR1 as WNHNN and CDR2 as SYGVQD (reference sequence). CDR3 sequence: CASRADSTDTQYF. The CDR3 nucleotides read TGCGCCAGCAGGGCGGACAGTACAGATACGCAGTATTTT.

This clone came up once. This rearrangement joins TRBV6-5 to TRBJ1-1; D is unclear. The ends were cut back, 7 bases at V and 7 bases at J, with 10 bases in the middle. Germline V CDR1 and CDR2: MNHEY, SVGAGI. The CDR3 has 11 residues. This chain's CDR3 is CASIKGVEAFF. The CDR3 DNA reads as TGTGCCAGCATTAAGGGAGTTGAAGCTTTCTTT.

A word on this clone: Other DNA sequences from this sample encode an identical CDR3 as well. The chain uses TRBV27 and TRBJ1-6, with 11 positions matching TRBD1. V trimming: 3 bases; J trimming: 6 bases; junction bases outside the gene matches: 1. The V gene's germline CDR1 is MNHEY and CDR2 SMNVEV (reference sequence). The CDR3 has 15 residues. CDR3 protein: CASSFGTGGNSPLHF. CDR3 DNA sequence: TGTGCCAGCAGTTTCGGGACAGGGGGTAATTCACCCCTCCACTTT.